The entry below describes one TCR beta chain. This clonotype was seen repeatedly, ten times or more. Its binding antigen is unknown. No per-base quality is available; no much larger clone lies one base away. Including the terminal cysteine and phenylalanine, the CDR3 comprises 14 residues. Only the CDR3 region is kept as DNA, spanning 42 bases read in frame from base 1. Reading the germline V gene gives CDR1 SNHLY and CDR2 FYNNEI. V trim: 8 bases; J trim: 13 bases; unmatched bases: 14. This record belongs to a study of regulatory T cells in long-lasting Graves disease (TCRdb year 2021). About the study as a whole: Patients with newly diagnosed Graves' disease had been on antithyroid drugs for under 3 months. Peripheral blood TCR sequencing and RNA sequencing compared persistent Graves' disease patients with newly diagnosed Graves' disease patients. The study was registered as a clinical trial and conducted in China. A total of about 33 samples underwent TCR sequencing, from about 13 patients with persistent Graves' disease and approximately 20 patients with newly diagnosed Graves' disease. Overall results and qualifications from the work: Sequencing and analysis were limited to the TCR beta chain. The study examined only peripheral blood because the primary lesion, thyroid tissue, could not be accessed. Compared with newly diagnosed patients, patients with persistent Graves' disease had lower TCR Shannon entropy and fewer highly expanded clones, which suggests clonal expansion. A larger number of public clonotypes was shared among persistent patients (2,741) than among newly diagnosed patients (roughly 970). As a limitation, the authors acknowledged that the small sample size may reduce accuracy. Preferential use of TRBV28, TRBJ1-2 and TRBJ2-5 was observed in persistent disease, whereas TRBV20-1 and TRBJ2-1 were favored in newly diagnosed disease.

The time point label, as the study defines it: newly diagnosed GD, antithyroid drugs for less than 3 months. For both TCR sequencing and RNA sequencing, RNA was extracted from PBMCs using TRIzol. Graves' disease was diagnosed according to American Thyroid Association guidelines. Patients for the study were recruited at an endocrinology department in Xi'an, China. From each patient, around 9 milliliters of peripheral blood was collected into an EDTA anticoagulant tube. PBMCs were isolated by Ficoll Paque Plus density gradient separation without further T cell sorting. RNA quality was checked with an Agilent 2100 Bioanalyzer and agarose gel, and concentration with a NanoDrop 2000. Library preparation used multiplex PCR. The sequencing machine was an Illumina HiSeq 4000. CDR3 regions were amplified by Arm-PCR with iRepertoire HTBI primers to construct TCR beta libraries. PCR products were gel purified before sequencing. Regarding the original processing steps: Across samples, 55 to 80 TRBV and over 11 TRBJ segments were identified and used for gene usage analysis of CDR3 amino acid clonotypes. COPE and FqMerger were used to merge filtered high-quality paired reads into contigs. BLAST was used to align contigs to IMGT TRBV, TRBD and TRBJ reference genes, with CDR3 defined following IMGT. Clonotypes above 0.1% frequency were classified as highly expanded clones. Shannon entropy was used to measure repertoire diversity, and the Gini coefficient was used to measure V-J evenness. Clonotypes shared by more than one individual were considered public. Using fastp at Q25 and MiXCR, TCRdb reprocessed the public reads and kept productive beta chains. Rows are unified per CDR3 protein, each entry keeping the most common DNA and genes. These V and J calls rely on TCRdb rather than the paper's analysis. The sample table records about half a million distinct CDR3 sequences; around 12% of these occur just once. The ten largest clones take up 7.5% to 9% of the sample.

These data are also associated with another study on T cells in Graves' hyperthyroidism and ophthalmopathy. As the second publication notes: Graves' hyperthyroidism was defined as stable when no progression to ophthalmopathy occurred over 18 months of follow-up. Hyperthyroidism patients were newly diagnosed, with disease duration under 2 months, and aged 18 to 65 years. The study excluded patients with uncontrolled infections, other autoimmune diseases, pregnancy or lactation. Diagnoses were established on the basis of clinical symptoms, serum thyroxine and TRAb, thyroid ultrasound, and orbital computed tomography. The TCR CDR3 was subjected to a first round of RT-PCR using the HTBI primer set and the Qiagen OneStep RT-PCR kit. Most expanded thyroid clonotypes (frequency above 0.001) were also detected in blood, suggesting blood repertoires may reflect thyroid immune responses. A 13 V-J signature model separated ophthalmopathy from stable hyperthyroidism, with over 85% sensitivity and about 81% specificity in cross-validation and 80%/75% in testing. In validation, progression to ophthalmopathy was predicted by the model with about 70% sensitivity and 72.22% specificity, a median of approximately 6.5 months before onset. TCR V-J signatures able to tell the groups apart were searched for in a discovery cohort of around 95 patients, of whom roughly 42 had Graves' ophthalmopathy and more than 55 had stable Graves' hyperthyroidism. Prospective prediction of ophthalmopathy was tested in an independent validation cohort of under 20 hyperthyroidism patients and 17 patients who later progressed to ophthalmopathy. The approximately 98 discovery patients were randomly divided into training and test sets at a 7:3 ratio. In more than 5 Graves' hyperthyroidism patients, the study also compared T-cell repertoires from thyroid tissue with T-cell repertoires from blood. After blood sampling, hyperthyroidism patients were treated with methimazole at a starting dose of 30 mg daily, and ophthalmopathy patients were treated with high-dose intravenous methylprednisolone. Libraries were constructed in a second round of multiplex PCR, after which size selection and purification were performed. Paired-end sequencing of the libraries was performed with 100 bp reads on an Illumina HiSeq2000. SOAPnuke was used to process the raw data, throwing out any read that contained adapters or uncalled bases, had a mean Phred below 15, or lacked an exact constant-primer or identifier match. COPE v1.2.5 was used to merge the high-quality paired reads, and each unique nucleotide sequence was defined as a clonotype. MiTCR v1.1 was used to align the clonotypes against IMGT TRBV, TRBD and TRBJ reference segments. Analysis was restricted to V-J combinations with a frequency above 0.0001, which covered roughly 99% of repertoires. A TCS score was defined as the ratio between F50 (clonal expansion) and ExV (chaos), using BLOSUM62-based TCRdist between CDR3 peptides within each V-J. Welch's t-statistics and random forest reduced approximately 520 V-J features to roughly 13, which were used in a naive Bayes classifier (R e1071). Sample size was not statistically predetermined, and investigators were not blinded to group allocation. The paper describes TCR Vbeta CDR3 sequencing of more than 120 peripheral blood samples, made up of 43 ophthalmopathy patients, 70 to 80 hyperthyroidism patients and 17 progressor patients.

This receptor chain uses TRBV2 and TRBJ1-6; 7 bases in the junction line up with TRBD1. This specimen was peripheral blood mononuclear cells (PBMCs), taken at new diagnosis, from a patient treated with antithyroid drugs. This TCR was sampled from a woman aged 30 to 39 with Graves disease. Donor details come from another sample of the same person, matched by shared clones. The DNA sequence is TGTGCCAGCGCGTTGGGGGGCTCAGGGGGGCCCCTCCACTTT. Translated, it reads CASALGGSGGPLHF.